Below, one T cell receptor beta chain is given with its context. Its antigen is currently unknown. Germline CDR1 reads SSHAT; CDR2 reads FNYEAQ (reference sequence). CDR3 length: 14 amino acids. The germline V and J ends were trimmed by 5 bases and 4 bases, with 15 bases remaining between them. The naive CD8 subset, CD45RO-negative cells positively selected for CCR7, excluded terminally differentiated effector memory CD45RA+ cells. The data are from a study of shared clonotypes between healthy human individuals. General study findings and limits: The study sampled only blood, and tissue repertoires likely differ.

Deep was the level used in running the assay. Assay: immunoSEQ multiplex PCR; the TCRdb copy retains only in-frame clones and omits some. The sample has about 2.2 million clones, 85% to 95% seen once; the top ten hold 1.7%. This receptor was taken from a man aged 18 to 35 in good health. Some clones in this sample may be carry-over from other donors' samples. The sample comprised naive CD8+ T cells from PBMCs. This chain uses TRBV7-7 with TRBJ2-7; either TRBD1 or TRBD2 may supply D (5 bases each). CDR3 sequence (DNA): TGTGCCAGCAGCCCGTTCGTTGGGGGTTACGAGCAGTACTTC. Its translation is CASSPFVGGYEQYF. The full variable domain, its missing parts supplied by reference TRBV7-7 and TRBJ2-7, is GAGVSQSPRYKVTKRGQDVTLRCDPISSHATLYWYQQALGQGPEFLTYFNYEAQPDKSGLPSDRFSAERPEGSISTLTIQRTEQRDSAMYRCASSPFVGGYEQYFGPGTRLTVT.